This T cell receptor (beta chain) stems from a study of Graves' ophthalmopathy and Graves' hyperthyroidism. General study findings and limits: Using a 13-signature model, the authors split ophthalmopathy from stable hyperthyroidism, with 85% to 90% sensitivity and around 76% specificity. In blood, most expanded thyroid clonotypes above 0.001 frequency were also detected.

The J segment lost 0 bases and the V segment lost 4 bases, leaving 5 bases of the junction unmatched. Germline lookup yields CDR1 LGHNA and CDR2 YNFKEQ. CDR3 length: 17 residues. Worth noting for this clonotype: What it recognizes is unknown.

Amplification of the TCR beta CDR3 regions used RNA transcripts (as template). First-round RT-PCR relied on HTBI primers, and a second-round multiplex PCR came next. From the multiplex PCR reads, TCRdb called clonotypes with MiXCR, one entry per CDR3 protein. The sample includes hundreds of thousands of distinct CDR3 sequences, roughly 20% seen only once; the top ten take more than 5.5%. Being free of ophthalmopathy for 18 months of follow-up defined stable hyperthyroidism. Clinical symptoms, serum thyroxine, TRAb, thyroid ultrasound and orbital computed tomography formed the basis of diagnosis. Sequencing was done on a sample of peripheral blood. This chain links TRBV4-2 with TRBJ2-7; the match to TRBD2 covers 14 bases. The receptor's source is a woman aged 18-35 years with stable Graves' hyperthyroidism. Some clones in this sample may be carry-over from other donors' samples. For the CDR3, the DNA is TGTGCCAGCAGCCCCGGGACTAGCGGGAGCGCCTCCTACGAGCAGTACTTC. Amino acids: CASSPGTSGSASYEQYF.